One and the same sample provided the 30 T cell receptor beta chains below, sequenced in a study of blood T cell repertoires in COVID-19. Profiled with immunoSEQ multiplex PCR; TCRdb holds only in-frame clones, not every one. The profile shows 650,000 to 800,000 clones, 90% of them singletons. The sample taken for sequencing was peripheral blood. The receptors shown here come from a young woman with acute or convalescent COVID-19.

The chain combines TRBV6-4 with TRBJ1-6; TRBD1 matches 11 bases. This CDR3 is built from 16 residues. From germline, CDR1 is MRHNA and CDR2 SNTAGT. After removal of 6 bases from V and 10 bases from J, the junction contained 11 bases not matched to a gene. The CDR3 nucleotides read TGTGCCAGCAGCGCCACGGACAGGGGGCGAGGATCACCCCTCCACTTT. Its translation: CASSATDRGRGSPLHF.

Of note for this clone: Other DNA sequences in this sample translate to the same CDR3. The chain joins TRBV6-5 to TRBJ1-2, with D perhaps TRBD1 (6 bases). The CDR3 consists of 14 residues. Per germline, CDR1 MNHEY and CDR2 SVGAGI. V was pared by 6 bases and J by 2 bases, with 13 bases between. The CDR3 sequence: CASSRRGGNYGYTF. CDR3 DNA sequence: TGTGCCAGCAGCCGGAGGGGGGGAAACTATGGCTACACCTTC.

CDR3 sequence reads: CASSPLPSGGGSSYNEQFF. The CDR3 nucleotides read TGCGCCAGCAGCCCCCTCCCTAGCGGGGGGGGTAGCTCCTACAATGAGCAGTTCTTC. The chain uses TRBV5-1 and TRBJ2-1, with TRBD2 matching over 12 bases. The CDR3 consists of 19 residues. Germline trimming cut 4 bases from V and 0 bases from J; bases unmatched to any gene: 11. CDR1 is SGHRS and CDR2 is YFSETQ in the germline V gene.

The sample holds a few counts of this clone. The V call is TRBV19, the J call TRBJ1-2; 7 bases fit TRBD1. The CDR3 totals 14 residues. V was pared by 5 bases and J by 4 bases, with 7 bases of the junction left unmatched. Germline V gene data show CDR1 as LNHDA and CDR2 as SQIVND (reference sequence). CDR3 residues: CASSLDRAIYGYTF. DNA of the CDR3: TGTGCCAGTAGTCTCGACAGGGCGATCTATGGCTACACCTTC.

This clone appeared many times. This CDR3 reads CATRDIPLGQPQHF. The CDR3 DNA reads TGTGCCACGAGGGACATTCCCTTGGGGCAGCCCCAGCATTTT. V gene TRBV6-5 combines with J gene TRBJ1-5; D is possibly TRBD1 (6 bases). The CDR3 has 14 amino acids. Germline values: CDR1 MNHEY, CDR2 SVGAGI. Trimming pared 10 bases from V and 7 bases from J, leaving 20 bases between.

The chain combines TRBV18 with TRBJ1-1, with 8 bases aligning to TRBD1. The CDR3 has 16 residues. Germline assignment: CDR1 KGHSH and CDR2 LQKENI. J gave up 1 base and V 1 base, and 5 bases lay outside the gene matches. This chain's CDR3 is CASSPLAGTGNTEAFF. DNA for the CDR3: TGTGCCAGCTCACCACTCGCCGGGACAGGGAACACTGAAGCTTTCTTT.

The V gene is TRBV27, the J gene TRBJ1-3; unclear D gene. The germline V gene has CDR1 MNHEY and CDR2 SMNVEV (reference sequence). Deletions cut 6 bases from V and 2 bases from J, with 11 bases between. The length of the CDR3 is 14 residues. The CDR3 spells CASRGRTPGNTIYF. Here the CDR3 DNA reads TGTGCCAGCAGGGGGAGAACCCCTGGAAACACCATATATTTT.

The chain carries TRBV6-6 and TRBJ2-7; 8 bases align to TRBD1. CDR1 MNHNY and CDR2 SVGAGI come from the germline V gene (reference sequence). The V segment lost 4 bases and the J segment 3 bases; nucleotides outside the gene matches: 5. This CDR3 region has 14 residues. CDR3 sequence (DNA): TGTGCCAGCAGTTCGGACAGGGAATACTACGAGCAGTACTTC. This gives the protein CASSSDREYYEQYF.

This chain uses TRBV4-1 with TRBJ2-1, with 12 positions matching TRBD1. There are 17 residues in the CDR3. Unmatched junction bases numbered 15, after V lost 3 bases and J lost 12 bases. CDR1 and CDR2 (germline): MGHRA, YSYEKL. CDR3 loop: CASSQPREGQGAYRQFF. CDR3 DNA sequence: TGCGCCAGCAGCCAGCCCAGGGAGGGACAGGGGGCGTATAGGCAGTTCTTC.

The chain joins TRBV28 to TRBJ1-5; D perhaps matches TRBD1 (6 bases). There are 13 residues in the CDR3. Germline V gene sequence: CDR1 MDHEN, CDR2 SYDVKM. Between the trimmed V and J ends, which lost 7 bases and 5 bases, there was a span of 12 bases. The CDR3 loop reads CASIRDNYQPQHF. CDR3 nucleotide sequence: TGTGCCAGCATCCGGGACAATTATCAGCCCCAGCATTTT.

The CDR3 DNA follows: TGTGCCAGCAGCCCGGGACTTCTCTATCACTACGAGCAGTACTTC. It encodes CASSPGLLYHYEQYF. The chain recombines TRBV3-1 (or the pseudogene TRBV3-2) with TRBJ2-7, with D possibly matching TRBD2 (6 bases). Trimming removed 4 bases at V and 3 bases at J, with 16 bases between. Per germline, CDR1 LGHDT and CDR2 YNNKEL (reference sequence). The CDR3 runs 15 residues.

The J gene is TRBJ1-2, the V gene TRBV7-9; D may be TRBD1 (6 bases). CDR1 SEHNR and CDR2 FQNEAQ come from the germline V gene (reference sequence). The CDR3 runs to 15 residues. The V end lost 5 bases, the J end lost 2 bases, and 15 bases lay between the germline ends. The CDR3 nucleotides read TGTGCCAGCAGCCTACGACAGGTCCCAAACTATGGCTACACCTTC. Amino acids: CASSLRQVPNYGYTF.

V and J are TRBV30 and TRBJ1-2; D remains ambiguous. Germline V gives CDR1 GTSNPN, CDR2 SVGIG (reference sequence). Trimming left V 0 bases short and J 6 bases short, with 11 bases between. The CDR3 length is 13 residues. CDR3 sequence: CAWSVLVSNGYTF. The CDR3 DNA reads TGTGCCTGGAGTGTACTCGTTTCGAATGGCTACACCTTC.

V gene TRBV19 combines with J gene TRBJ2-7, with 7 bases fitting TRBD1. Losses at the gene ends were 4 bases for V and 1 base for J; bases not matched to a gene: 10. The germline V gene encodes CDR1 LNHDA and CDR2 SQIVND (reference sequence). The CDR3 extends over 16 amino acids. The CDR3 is CASSRAGTAPSYEQYF. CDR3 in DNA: TGTGCCAGTAGTAGGGCCGGGACAGCACCATCCTACGAGCAGTACTTC. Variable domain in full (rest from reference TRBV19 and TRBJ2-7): DGGITQSPKYLFRKEGQNVTLSCEQNLNHDAMYWYRQDPGQGLRLIYYSQIVNDFQKGDIAEGYSVSREKKESFPLTVTSAQKNPTAFYLCASSRAGTAPSYEQYFGPGTRLTVT.

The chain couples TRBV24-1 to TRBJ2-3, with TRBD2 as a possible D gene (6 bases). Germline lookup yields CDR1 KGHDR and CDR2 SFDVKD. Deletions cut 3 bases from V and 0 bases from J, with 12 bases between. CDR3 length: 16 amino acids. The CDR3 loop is CATSDRGEQSTDTQYF. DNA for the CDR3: TGTGCCACCAGTGATCGCGGGGAACAGAGCACAGATACGCAGTATTTT.

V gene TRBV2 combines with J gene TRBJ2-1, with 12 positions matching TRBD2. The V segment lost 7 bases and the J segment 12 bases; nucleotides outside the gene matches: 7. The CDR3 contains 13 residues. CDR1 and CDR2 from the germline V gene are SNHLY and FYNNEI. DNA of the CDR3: TGTGCCAGCACTCGACTAGCGGGGGTGGGGCAGTTCTTC. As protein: CASTRLAGVGQFF.

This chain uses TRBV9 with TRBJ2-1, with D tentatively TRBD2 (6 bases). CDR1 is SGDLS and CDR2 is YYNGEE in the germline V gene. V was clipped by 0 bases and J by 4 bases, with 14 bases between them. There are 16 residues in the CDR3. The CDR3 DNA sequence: TGTGCCAGCAGCGTAGTCGGCTTCGGGGGTTACAATGAGCAGTTCTTC. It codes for CASSVVGFGGYNEQFF.

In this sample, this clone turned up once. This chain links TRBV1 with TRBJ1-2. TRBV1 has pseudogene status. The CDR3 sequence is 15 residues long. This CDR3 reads CTSSPKRVANYGYTF. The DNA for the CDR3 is TGCACCAGCAGCCCGAAACGGGTAGCTAACTATGGCTACACCTTC.

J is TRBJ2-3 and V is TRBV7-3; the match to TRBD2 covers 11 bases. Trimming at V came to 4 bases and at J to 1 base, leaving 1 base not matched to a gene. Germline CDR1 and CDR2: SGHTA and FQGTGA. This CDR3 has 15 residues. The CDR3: CASSWGLAGTDTQYF. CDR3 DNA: TGTGCCAGCAGCTGGGGACTAGCGGGCACAGATACGCAGTATTTT.

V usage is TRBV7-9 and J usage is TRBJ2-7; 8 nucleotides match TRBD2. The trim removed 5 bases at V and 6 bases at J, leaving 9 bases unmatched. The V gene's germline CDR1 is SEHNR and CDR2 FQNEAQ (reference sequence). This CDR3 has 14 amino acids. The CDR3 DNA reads TGTGCCAGCAGCCGGGAGGGTTGGGGCTCCGAGCAGTACTTC. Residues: CASSREGWGSEQYF.

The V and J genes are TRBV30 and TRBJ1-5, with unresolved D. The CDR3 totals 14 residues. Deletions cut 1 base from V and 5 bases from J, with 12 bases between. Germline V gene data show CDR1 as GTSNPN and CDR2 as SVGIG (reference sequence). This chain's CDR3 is CAWSASPGYQPQHF. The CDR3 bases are TGTGCCTGGAGTGCCAGCCCGGGGTATCAGCCCCAGCATTTT.

CDR3 residues: CASSPPQGRLSYEQYF. The CDR3 bases are TGTGCCAGCAGTCCACCGCAGGGGCGACTATCCTACGAGCAGTACTTC. The genes are TRBV28 and TRBJ2-7; a weak D match, TRBD1 (6 bases). Germline values: CDR1 MDHEN, CDR2 SYDVKM. The CDR3 covers 16 residues. V lost 5 bases and J 1 base, leaving 18 bases between the germline ends.

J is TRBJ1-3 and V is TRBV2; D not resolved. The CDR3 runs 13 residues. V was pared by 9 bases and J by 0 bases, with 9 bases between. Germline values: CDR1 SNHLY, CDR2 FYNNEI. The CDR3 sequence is CASIGGSGNTIYF. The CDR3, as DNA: TGTGCCAGTATCGGAGGCTCTGGAAACACCATATATTTT.

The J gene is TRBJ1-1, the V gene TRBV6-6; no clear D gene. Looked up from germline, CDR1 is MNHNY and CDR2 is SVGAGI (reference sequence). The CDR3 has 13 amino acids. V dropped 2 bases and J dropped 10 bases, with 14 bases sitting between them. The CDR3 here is CASSYVADTVAFF. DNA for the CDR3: TGTGCCAGCAGTTACGTGGCCGATACCGTAGCTTTCTTT.

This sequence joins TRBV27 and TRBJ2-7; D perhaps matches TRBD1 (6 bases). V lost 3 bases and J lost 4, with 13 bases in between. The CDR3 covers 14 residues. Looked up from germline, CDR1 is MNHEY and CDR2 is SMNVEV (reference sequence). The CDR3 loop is CASSFGQPDYEQYF. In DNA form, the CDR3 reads TGTGCCAGCAGTTTCGGACAGCCCGATTACGAGCAGTACTTC.

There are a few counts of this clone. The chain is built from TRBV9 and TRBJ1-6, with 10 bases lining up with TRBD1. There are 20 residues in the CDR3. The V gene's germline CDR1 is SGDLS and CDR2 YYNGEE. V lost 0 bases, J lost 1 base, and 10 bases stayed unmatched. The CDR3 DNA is TGTGCCAGCAGCGTAGTCCCCGCGGGACAGGGGAGATCCTATAATTCACCCCTCCACTTT. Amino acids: CASSVVPAGQGRSYNSPLHF. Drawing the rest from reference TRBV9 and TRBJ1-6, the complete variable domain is DSGVTQTPKHLITATGQRVTLRCSPRSGDLSVYWYQQSLDQGLQFLIQYYNGEERAKGNILERFSAQQFPDLHSELNLSSLELGDSALYFCASSVVPAGQGRSYNSPLHFGNGTRLTVT.

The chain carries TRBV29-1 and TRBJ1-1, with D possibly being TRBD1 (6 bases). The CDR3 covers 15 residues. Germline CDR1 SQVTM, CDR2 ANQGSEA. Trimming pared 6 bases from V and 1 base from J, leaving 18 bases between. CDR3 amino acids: CSVELTGGPNTEAFF. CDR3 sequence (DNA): TGCAGCGTGGAACTAACGGGGGGGCCGAACACTGAAGCTTTCTTT.

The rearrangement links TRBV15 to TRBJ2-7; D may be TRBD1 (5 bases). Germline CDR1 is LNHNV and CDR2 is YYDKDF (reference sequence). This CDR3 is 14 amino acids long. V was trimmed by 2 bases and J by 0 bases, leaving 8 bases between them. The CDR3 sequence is CATSRSRDSYEQYF. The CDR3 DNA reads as TGTGCCACCAGCAGATCCAGGGACTCCTACGAGCAGTACTTC.

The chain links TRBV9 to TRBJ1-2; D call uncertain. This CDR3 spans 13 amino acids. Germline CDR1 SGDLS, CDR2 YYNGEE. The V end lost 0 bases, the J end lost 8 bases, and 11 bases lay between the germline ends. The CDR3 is CASSVGGLEGYTF. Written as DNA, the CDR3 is TGTGCCAGCAGCGTAGGTGGACTCGAGGGCTACACCTTC.

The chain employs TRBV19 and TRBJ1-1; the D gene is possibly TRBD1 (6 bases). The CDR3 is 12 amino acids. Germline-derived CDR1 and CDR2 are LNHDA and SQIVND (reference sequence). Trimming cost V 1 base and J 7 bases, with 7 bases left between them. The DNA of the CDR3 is TGTGCCAGTAGTATAGCGACAGGTGAAGCTTTCTTT. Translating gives CASSIATGEAFF. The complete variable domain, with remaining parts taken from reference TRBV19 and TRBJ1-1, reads DGGITQSPKYLFRKEGQNVTLSCEQNLNHDAMYWYRQDPGQGLRLIYYSQIVNDFQKGDIAEGYSVSREKKESFPLTVTSAQKNPTAFYLCASSIATGEAFFGQGTRLTVV.